Following are 27 T cell receptor beta chains from one sample sequenced in a study of T-cell memory formation after mild COVID-19. One entry per CDR3 protein results from TCRdb running MiXCR on the 5' RACE reads. The sample contains roughly 400,000 distinct CDR3 sequences, approximately 18% of which appear only once. Specimen: PBMCs or a T cell subset sorted from them (not recorded which). Source of these receptors: a man younger than 30 who had mild COVID-19 (a few samples of this study predate the infection). Cell type and time point are not known.

The chain couples TRBV4-1 to TRBJ2-5, with 9 nucleotides matching TRBD2. The V gene end was trimmed by 1 base and the J gene end by 9 bases; junction bases not matched to a gene: 12. Germline V CDR1 and CDR2: MGHRA, YSYEKL. This CDR3 contains 16 residues. The CDR3 bases are TGCGCCAGCAGCCAAGCCCCCGCGGGGGGGCGTTTGGCCCAGTACTTC. Translating gives CASSQAPAGGRLAQYF.

There are a few counts of this clonotype. The V gene is TRBV28, the J gene TRBJ2-5; 12 bases fit TRBD1. CDR3 length equals 15 residues. J was trimmed by 9 bases and V by 8 bases; bases with no gene match: 13. Looked up from germline, CDR1 is MDHEN and CDR2 is SYDVKM. DNA of the CDR3: TGTGCCAGCTACGTTCCGGGACAGGGGGCGGGGGCCCAGTACTTC. Translating it yields CASYVPGQGAGAQYF.

The J gene is TRBJ2-1, the V gene TRBV5-1, with a tentative D call TRBD2 (5 bases). In germline, CDR1 is SGHRS, CDR2 YFSETQ. V was trimmed by 0 bases and J by 7 bases, leaving 11 bases between them. The CDR3 is 14 residues long. The CDR3 nucleotides read TGCGCCAGCAGCTTGGAGACGGGGTTGAATGAGCAGTTCTTC. This sequence encodes CASSLETGLNEQFF. Full variable domain (missing parts from reference TRBV5-1 and TRBJ2-1): KAGVTQTPRYLIKTRGQQVTLSCSPISGHRSVSWYQQTPGQGLQFLFEYFSETQRNKGNFPGRFSGRQFSNSRSEMNVSTLELGDSALYLCASSLETGLNEQFFGPGTRLTVL.

The V call is TRBV20-1, the J call TRBJ2-1; 10 nucleotides match TRBD1. This CDR3 has 13 amino acids. The ends lost 5 bases at V and 8 bases at J; junction bases unmatched: 6. Germline V lookup: CDR1 DFQATT, CDR2 SNEGSKA (reference sequence). This CDR3 reads CSADRDRGDEQFF. The CDR3 DNA follows: TGCAGTGCTGATCGGGACAGGGGCGATGAGCAGTTCTTC.

This clonotype was observed a handful of times. The V gene is TRBV23-1, the J gene TRBJ1-1; no clear D. TRBV23-1 carries the ORF label, with uncertain function. This CDR3 has 15 residues. V lost 10 bases, J lost 0 bases, and 18 bases lay in between. CDR3 sequence (DNA): TGCGCCAACCTAGTTTCCGGGGTCGTGAACACTGAAGCTTTCTTT. This gives the protein CANLVSGVVNTEAFF.

This clonotype was seen more than once but under ten times. This chain joins TRBV4-2 and TRBJ2-1; D possibly corresponds to TRBD2 (6 bases). The CDR3 has 15 residues. V lost 0 bases, J lost 2 bases, and 8 bases lay in between. From germline, CDR1 is LGHNA and CDR2 YNFKEQ. CDR3 region: CASSQEGGPYNEQFF. CDR3 bases: TGTGCCAGCAGCCAAGAGGGGGGTCCCTACAATGAGCAGTTCTTC.

About this clonotype: A much larger clone sits a single nucleotide away, making a read error possible. The V gene is TRBV18, the J gene TRBJ2-5; no clear D. CDR1 is KGHSH, CDR2 LQKENI, per germline. The CDR3 extends over 14 amino acids. The CDR3 spells CASSPSTAQETKYF. CDR3 nucleotide sequence: TGTGCCAGCTCACCAAGTACCGCACAAGAGACCAAGTACTTC.

The chain employs TRBV7-3 and TRBJ2-2, with 10 bases aligning to TRBD2. The CDR3 spans 21 residues. Trimming at V came to 1 base and at J to 2 bases, leaving 16 bases not matched to a gene. Germline V gene lookup returns CDR1 SGHTA and CDR2 FQGTGA. The CDR3 loop is CASSLKSRLAGARGNTGELFF. The CDR3 DNA sequence: TGTGCCAGCAGCTTAAAATCCCGGCTAGCGGGGGCGAGGGGCAACACCGGGGAGCTGTTTTTT.

This chain uses TRBV4-1 with TRBJ1-4; D is unclear. V shed 0 bases and J shed 8 bases, with 22 bases lying between them. Germline V gene sequence: CDR1 MGHRA, CDR2 YSYEKL. The CDR3 sequence is 18 residues long. The chain's CDR3 is CASSQDSPRYRLGEKLFF. The CDR3 nucleotides read TGCGCCAGCAGCCAAGATAGCCCCCGTTATCGCCTTGGGGAAAAACTGTTTTTT.

This clonotype appeared once. The chain has TRBV11-2 and TRBJ2-1, with 14 bases identical to TRBD2. The CDR3 covers 17 residues. The ends lost 2 bases at V and 13 bases at J; junction bases unmatched: 13. CDR1 SGHAT and CDR2 FQNNGV come from the germline V gene. CDR3 nucleotide sequence: TGTGCCAGCAGCTTACCATGGAGACTAGCGGGGGGGCCGGGCCAGTTCTTC. Its translation: CASSLPWRLAGGPGQFF.

The rearrangement uses TRBV5-1 and TRBJ2-1; TRBD2 matches 8 bases. This CDR3 spans 18 amino acids. Germline V gene lookup returns CDR1 SGHRS and CDR2 YFSETQ. V dropped 2 bases and J dropped 1; count of bases not matched to a gene: 11. CDR3 sequence (DNA): TGCGCCAGCAGCTTCGCGGCCCAGGGACTAGAGTCCTACAATGAGCAGTTCTTC. This encodes CASSFAAQGLESYNEQFF.

There are many counts of this clonotype. The V call is TRBV12-3 or TRBV12-4, the J call TRBJ2-5; a possible D gene is TRBD1 (5 bases). This CDR3 region has 14 residues. Deletions cut 1 base from V and 2 bases from J, with 8 bases between. The CDR3 nucleotides are TGTGCCAGCAGTTTAGGGGGCCCTCAAGAGACCCAGTACTTC. Amino acid sequence: CASSLGGPQETQYF.

This clonotype was detected only a few times. The rearrangement joins TRBV3-1 to TRBJ2-7; D is ambiguous. V was pared by 3 bases and J by 6 bases, with 6 bases between. This CDR3 region has 11 residues. In germline, CDR1 is LGHDT, CDR2 YNNKEL (reference sequence). The CDR3: CASSQVGEQYF. The CDR3 bases are TGTGCCAGCAGCCAGGTGGGCGAGCAGTACTTC.

This chain connects TRBV7-9 to TRBJ1-2; 9 nucleotides align to TRBD1. The CDR3 is made up of 14 amino acids. Germline V gene lookup returns CDR1 SEHNR and CDR2 FQNEAQ (reference sequence). The junction had 3 bases not matched to a gene; V was cut back by 5 bases and J by 2 bases. The CDR3 region is CASSGTGLNYGYTF. The DNA for the CDR3 is TGTGCCAGCAGCGGGACAGGGTTAAACTATGGCTACACCTTC.

V and J are TRBV9 and TRBJ2-1, with TRBD1 matching 9 bases. This CDR3 has 18 residues. CDR1 and CDR2 from the germline V gene are SGDLS and YYNGEE. The ends lost 0 bases at V and 8 bases at J; junction bases unmatched: 15. The CDR3 DNA sequence: TGTGCCAGCAGCGTAGCTTTGGGGGCCGGGACAGGGATACATGAGCAGTTCTTC. Translated, it gives CASSVALGAGTGIHEQFF.

V is TRBV7-3 and J is TRBJ1-2; 7 bases agree with TRBD1. The germline V gene has CDR1 SGHTA and CDR2 FQGTGA. V lost 1 base and J lost 4; bases outside the gene matches: 6. This CDR3 is 15 amino acids long. CDR3 amino acids: CASSLIGGEGYGYTF. The CDR3, as DNA: TGTGCCAGCAGCTTAATAGGGGGCGAGGGCTATGGCTACACCTTC. Together with reference TRBV7-3 and TRBJ1-2, the CDR3 gives the full variable domain: GAGVSQTPSNKVTEKGKYVELRCDPISGHTALYWYRQSLGQGPEFLIYFQGTGAADDSGLPNDRFFAVRPEGSVSTLKIQRTERGDSAVYLCASSLIGGEGYGYTFGSGTRLTVV.

The CDR3 loop is CASTPAGGSYNEQFF. CDR3 nucleotides: TGTGCCAGCACCCCGGCGGGGGGCTCCTACAATGAGCAGTTCTTC. The V gene is TRBV5-5, the J gene TRBJ2-1; 8 bases are shared with TRBD2. The CDR3 is 15 amino acids. Germline assignment: CDR1 SGHKS and CDR2 YYEKEE (reference sequence). The V gene end was trimmed by 6 bases and the J gene end by 0 bases; junction bases not matched to a gene: 5.

V and J are TRBV4-3 and TRBJ1-4, with D perhaps matching TRBD1 (5 bases). The CDR3 consists of 14 residues. V was clipped by 0 bases and J by 8 bases, with 10 bases between them. Germline CDR1 is LGHNA and CDR2 is YSLEER. CDR3: CASSQDRGEEKLFF. CDR3 coding DNA: TGCGCCAGCAGCCAAGATCGGGGGGAGGAAAAACTGTTTTTT.

This chain joins TRBV20-1 and TRBJ1-1, with 7 bases lining up with TRBD1. Germline CDR1 and CDR2: DFQATT and SNEGSKA (reference sequence). J gave up 3 bases and V 4 bases, and 2 bases lay outside the gene matches. The CDR3 sequence is 12 residues long. DNA for the CDR3: TGCAGTGCTATGACAGGGTACACTGAAGCTTTCTTT. It yields the protein CSAMTGYTEAFF.

V usage is TRBV29-1 and J usage is TRBJ2-1, with TRBD1 identical over 8 bases. This CDR3 comprises 13 residues. V shed 0 bases and J 10 bases; nucleotides not matched to a gene: 5. Looked up from germline, CDR1 is SQVTM and CDR2 is ANQGSEA. This CDR3 is CSVEEKTGAEQFF. The CDR3, as DNA: TGCAGCGTTGAAGAGAAGACAGGGGCCGAGCAGTTCTTC.

This clonotype was recorded a few times. The rearrangement uses TRBV11-2 and TRBJ2-1; D unresolved. The germline CDR1 and CDR2 sequences are SGHAT and FQNNGV. This CDR3 has 13 amino acids. Deletions cut 5 bases from V and 4 bases from J, with 9 bases between. CDR3 in DNA: TGTGCCAGCAGCCGAGACAAATACAATGAGCAGTTCTTC. Translating gives CASSRDKYNEQFF.

CDR3 sequence (DNA): TGCAGCGTTGACTTGGGACAGCCTAATGAAAAACTGTTTTTT. Translation: CSVDLGQPNEKLFF. The rearrangement uses TRBV29-1 and TRBJ1-4, with TRBD1 identical over 7 bases. This CDR3 comprises 14 residues. V lost 3 bases and J lost 3; bases outside the gene matches: 4. The germline V gene encodes CDR1 SQVTM and CDR2 ANQGSEA.

The chain couples TRBV7-3 to TRBJ2-6; 9 bases are shared with TRBD2. The CDR3 covers 17 residues. Germline CDR1 SGHTA, CDR2 FQGTGA. With 4 bases clipped from V and 0 bases from J, the junction kept 4 bases outside the gene matches. As DNA, the CDR3 is TGTGCCAGCAGCTCGCCTAGCGGGACCTCTGGGGCCAACGTCCTGACTTTC. It translates to CASSSPSGTSGANVLTF.

CDR3 DNA sequence: TGTGCCAGTAGCCCTTGGCGGAGAAAAAACCCTGAAGCTTTCTTT. As protein: CASSPWRRKNPEAFF. The chain recombines TRBV7-8 with TRBJ1-1, with no clear D. The V end lost 9 bases, the J end lost 6 bases, and 23 bases lay between the germline ends. The germline V gene encodes CDR1 SGHVS and CDR2 FQNEAQ. The CDR3 totals 15 residues.

The J gene is TRBJ1-2, the V gene TRBV19; TRBD1 is a possible D gene (6 bases). V was trimmed by 5 bases and J by 5 bases, leaving 18 bases between them. This CDR3 is 15 amino acids long. Looked up from germline, CDR1 is LNHDA and CDR2 is SQIVND (reference sequence). The CDR3 DNA reads TGTGCCAGTAGTTTTCGACTTACAGGGTCGTATGGCTACACCTTC. Protein product: CASSFRLTGSYGYTF.

This clonotype was seen a few times. This chain links TRBV5-5 with TRBJ2-2; D remains unclear. V lost 0 bases, J lost 5 bases, and 14 bases lay in between. This CDR3 is 16 amino acids long. CDR1 and CDR2 (germline): SGHKS, YYEKEE (reference sequence). In DNA, the CDR3 is TGTGCCAGCAGCTTGGGGCGTTTAGTAAGAACCGGGGAGCTGTTTTTT. It yields the protein CASSLGRLVRTGELFF.

The V and J genes are TRBV19 and TRBJ2-3, with D uncertain. Germline CDR1 reads LNHDA; CDR2 reads SQIVND (reference sequence). CDR3 length: 13 residues. Deletions cut 6 bases from V and 6 bases from J, with 13 bases between. In DNA form, the CDR3 reads TGTGCCAGTAGCTCGGCCGTTGCGGATACGCAGTATTTT. Translating it yields CASSSAVADTQYF. The whole variable domain, remainder taken from reference TRBV19 and TRBJ2-3, is DGGITQSPKYLFRKEGQNVTLSCEQNLNHDAMYWYRQDPGQGLRLIYYSQIVNDFQKGDIAEGYSVSREKKESFPLTVTSAQKNPTAFYLCASSSAVADTQYFGPGTRLTVL.